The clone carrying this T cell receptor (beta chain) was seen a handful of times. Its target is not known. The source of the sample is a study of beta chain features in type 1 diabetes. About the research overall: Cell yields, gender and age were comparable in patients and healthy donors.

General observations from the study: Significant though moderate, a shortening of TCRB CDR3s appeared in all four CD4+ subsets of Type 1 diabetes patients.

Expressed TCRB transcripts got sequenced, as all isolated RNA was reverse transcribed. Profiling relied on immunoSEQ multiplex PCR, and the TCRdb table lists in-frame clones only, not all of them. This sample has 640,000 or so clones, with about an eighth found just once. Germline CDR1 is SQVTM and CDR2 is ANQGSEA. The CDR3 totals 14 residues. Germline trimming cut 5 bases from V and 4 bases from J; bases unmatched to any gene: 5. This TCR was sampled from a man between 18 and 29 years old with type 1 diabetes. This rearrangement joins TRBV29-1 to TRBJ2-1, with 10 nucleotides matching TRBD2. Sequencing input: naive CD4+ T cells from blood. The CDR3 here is CSVSEAGGYNEQFF. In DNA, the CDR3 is TGCAGCGTTTCGGAAGCGGGGGGGTACAATGAGCAGTTCTTC.